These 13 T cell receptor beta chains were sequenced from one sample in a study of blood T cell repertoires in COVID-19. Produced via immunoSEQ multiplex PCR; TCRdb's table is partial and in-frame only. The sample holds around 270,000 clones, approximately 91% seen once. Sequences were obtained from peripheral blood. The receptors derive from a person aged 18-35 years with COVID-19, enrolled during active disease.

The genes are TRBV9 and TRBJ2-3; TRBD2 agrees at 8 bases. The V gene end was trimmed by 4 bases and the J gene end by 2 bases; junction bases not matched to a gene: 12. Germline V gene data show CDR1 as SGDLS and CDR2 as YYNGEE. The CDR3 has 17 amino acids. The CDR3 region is CASSLNPTGGITDTQYF. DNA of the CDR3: TGTGCCAGCAGCCTCAATCCTACGGGAGGGATCACAGATACGCAGTATTTT.

The CDR3 here is CASSYLAGEVYTQYF. Here the CDR3 DNA reads TGTGCCAGCAGCTATTTAGCGGGGGAGGTGTATACGCAGTATTTT. The genes are TRBV7-3 and TRBJ2-3; 9 nucleotides align to TRBD2. This CDR3 is 15 amino acids long. Germline V gives CDR1 SGHTA, CDR2 FQGTGA. The ends lost 4 bases at V and 7 bases at J; junction bases unmatched: 9.

CDR3 bases: TGTGCCATCAGTCCCTCCGGCAGGGAAGAGACCCAGTACTTC. It codes for CAISPSGREETQYF. V and J are TRBV10-3 and TRBJ2-5; D is possibly TRBD1 (5 bases). Germline CDR1 reads ENHRY; CDR2 reads SYGVKD. CDR3 length: 14 amino acids. Between the trimmed V and J ends, which lost 5 bases and 3 bases, there was a span of 13 bases.

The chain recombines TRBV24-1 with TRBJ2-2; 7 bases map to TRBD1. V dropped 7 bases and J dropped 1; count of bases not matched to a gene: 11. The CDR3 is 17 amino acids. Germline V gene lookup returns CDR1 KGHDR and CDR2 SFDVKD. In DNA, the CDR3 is TGTGCCACCAGCCAATCCCGGCCAGGGGGGAACACCGGGGAGCTGTTTTTT. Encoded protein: CATSQSRPGGNTGELFF.

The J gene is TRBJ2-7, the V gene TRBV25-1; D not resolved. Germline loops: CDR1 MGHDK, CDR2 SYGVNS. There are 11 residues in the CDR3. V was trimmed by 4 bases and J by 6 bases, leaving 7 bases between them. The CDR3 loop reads CASSVLSEQYF. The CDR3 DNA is TGTGCCAGCAGTGTCCTCTCCGAGCAGTACTTC.

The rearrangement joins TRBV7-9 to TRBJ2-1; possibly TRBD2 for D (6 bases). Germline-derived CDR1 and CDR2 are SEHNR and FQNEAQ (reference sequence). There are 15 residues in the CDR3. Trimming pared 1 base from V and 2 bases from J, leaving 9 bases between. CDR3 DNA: TGTGCCAGCAGCTTAGTTGTAGCGGCCTACAATGAGCAGTTCTTC. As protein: CASSLVVAAYNEQFF. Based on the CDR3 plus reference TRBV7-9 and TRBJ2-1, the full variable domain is DTGVSQNPRHKITKRGQNVTFRCDPISEHNRLYWYRQTLGQGPEFLTYFQNEAQLEKSRLLSDRFSAERPKGSFSTLEIQRTEQGDSAMYLCASSLVVAAYNEQFFGPGTRLTVL.

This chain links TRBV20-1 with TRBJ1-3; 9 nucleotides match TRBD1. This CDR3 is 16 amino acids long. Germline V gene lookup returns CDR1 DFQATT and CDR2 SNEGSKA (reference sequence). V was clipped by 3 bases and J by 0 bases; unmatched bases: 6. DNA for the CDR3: TGCAGTGCTAGTTTAGGGACAGGGCTCTCTGGAAACACCATATATTTT. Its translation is CSASLGTGLSGNTIYF.

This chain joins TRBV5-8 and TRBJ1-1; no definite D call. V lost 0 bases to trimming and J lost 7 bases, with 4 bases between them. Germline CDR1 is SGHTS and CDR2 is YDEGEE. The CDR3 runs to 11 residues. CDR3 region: CASSLADEAFF. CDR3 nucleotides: TGTGCCAGCAGCTTGGCAGATGAAGCTTTCTTT. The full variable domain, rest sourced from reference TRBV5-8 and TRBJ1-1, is EAGVTQSPTHLIKTRGQQATLRCSPISGHTSVYWYQQALGLGLQFLLWYDEGEERNRGNFPPRFSGRQFPNYSSELNVNALELEDSALYLCASSLADEAFFGQGTRLTVV.

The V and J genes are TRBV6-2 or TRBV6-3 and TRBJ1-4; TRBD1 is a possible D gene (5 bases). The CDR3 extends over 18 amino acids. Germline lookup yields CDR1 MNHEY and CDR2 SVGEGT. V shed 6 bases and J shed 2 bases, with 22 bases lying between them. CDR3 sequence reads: CASSLAGGGEGTNEKLFF. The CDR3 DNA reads TGTGCCAGCAGCCTCGCCGGGGGAGGAGAAGGGACTAATGAAAAACTGTTTTTT.

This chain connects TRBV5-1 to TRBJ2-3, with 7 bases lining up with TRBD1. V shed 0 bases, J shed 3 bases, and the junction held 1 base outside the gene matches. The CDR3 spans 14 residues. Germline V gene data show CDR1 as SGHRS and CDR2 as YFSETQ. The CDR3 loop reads CASSLVQGTDTQYF. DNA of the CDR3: TGCGCCAGCAGCTTGGTACAGGGGACAGATACGCAGTATTTT.

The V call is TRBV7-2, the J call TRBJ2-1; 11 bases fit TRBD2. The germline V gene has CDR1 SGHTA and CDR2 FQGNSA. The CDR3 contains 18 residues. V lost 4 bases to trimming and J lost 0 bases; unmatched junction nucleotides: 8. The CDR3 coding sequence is TGTGCCAGCAGCTCTGGAGGACTAGCGGGTGGCTCCTACAATGAGCAGTTCTTC. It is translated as CASSSGGLAGGSYNEQFF.

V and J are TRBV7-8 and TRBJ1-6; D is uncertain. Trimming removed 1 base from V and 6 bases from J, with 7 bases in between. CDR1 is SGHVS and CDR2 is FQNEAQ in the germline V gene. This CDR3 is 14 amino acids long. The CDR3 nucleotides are TGTGCCAGCAGCTTAGACAGTCGTAATTCACCCCTCCACTTT. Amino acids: CASSLDSRNSPLHF.

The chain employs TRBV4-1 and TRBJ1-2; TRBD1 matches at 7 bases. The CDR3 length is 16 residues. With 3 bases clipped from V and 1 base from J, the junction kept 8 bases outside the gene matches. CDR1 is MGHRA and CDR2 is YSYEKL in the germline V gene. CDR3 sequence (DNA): TGCGCCAGCAGCCATGGAGGGAGACAGGGTAACTATGGCTACACCTTC. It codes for CASSHGGRQGNYGYTF.